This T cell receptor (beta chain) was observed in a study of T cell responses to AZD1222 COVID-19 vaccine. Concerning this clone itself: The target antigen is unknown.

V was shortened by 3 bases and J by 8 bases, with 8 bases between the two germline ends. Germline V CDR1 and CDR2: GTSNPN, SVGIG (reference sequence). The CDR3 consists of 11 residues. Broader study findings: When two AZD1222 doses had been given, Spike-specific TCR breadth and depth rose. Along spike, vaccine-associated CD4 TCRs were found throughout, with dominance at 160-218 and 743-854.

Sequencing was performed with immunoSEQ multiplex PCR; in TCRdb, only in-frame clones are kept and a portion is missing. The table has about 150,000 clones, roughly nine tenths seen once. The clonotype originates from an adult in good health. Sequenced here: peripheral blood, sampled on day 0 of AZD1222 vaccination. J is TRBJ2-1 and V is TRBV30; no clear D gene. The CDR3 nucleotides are TGTGCCTGGAGACCCCTTCATGAGCAGTTCTTC. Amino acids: CAWRPLHEQFF.